The sequence of this T cell receptor beta chain was determined in a study of stem cell transplantation in POMP-related autoinflammatory disease. Study information: Impaired MHC class I-dependent CD8+ differentiation was hypothesized from defective thymoproteasomes.

Repertoires were generated with immunoSEQ multiplex PCR, while TCRdb's copy carries only in-frame clones and drops some. This table holds over a thousand clones, roughly 90% found once. The CDR3 has 13 residues. Germline CDR1 is MNHEY and CDR2 is SMNVEV (reference sequence). V was trimmed by 0 bases and J by 5 bases, leaving 7 bases between them. Turning to this clone: Its antigen is as yet unknown.

Study-wide results and caveats: Unique TRB V-J gene pairings were limited in number in patients with PRAID. In patients with PRAID, every analyzed T-cell subset tended to show lower diversity and higher clonality.

The sequenced sample was a CXCR5-defined cell subset from PBMCs. The chain has TRBV27 and TRBJ1-1; no definite D call. The TCR originated in a human donor in good health. This CDR3 reads CASSLSPPTEAFF. Written as DNA, the CDR3 is TGTGCCAGCAGTTTATCCCCCCCAACTGAAGCTTTCTTT.